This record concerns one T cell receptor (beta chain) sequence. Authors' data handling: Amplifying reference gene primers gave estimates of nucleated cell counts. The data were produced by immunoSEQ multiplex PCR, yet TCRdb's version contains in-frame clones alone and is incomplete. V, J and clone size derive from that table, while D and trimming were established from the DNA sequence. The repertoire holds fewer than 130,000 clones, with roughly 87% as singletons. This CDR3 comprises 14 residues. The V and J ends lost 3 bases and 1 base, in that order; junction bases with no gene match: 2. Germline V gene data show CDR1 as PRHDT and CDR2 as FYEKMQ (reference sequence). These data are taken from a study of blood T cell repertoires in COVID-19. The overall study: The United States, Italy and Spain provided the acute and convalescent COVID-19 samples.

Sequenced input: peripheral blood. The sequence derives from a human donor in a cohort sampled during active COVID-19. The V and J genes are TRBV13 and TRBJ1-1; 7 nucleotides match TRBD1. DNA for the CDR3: TGTGCCAGCAGCTTGGGACAGCGGAACACTGAAGCTTTCTTT. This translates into CASSLGQRNTEAFF.